This TCR beta chain is drawn from a study of blood T cell repertoires in COVID-19 (dated by TCRdb to the early 2020s). General notes on the study: Samples covering the acute and convalescent phases of COVID-19 were provided by collaborators in the United States, Italy and Spain. The material from the prospective study consisted of cDNA or gDNA derived from T cells, B-cell-depleted T cells, or PBMCs. Deeply sampled blood TCRbeta repertoires from subjects exposed to, actively infected with, or recovered from COVID-19 were included in the dataset. A freely available public database, intended as a resource for researchers studying the immune response to SARS-CoV-2, is where the repertoires were released. The samples were drawn from two sources: the first 160 participants of the ongoing ImmuneRACE study, and about 1,300 subjects contributed by 6 global collaborators. A de-identified subject ID, COVID-19 status, age in years and sex were almost always included in the sample metadata. Where HLA class I and class II types were available, the types were taken from metadata supplied by the sample provider, not from assay-based typing.

TCRbeta CDR3 regions were amplified from genomic DNA using the immunoSEQ Assay, a bias-controlled multiplex PCR. In the original analysis: Nucleated cell counts per sample were estimated from amplification of reference gene primers within the assay. To quantify the absolute abundance of each unique TCRbeta CDR3 rearrangement, sequence reads were collapsed and filtered. Productive Simpson clonality was computed per sample as the square root of Simpson's diversity index over productive rearrangements. TCRdb took this table from immuneACCESS and kept in-frame rearrangements with V and J called. Such tables lack part of the clones; where checked against another copy, unresolved V genes explain under half of the gap, and the rest is unexplained. For V, J and clone size, that table is used; D and trimming come from the DNA. The sample records 250,000 to 350,000 clones, more than 85% of which are singletons. Less than 20% of the sample rests with the top ten.

The CDR3 has 14 amino acids, counting the end cysteine and phenylalanine. Of all the DNA, just the CDR3 is kept, 42 bases in frame from base 1. Trimming takes 5 bases from V and 1 base from J, and the germline ends sit 11 bases apart. Sequences SGHVS (CDR1) and FQNEAQ (CDR2) are obtained from the germline V gene. In the prospective study, participants were roughly 18 to 95 years old, resided in approximately 25 geographic areas of the United States, and were enrolled through a virtual design. In the prospective study, cohorts were assigned on the basis of participant-reported clinical history obtained from a screening survey and a study questionnaire. ImmuneRACE Cohort 3 recovered participants were defined by two consecutive negative NP/OP PCR tests, healthcare professional clearance, or symptom resolution. Mobile phlebotomists in the prospective study collected whole blood, serum and a nasopharyngeal or oropharyngeal swab from every participant. Over a roughly two-month period, participants in the prospective study had the option of providing additional blood draws and questionnaires. Blood samples from the prospective study were shipped frozen or at room temperature prior to DNA extraction.

As to this clone: Its antigen is not yet known. Per-base qualities were not stored, and no clone one base away is much larger.

Results the study describes overall, beyond this receptor: The quantity of clinical and demographic metadata differed by source and by participant and was supplied without curation.

This clonotype was obtained from a woman aged 30 to 39 who had recovered from COVID-19. This chain is built from TRBV7-8 and TRBJ1-1, and the D gene may be TRBD1, 6 bases matching. What was sequenced was PBMCs or T cells enriched from blood (not recorded which). The CDR3 amino acid sequence is: CASSLMGANTEAFF. Read as DNA, the sequence is TGTGCCAGCAGCCTGATGGGGGCGAACACTGAAGCTTTCTTT.